These 19 T cell receptor beta chains originate from one sample sequenced in a study of blood T cell repertoires in COVID-19. This table comes from immunoSEQ multiplex PCR, and its TCRdb copy is limited to in-frame clones, with some not included. The repertoire holds about 400,000 clones, 65% to 90% seen once, with 7.1% in the top ten. Sequencing was carried out using peripheral blood. Receptors were obtained from a woman aged 55 to 70 with COVID-19, enrolled during active disease.

The CDR3 region is CASSLVGGGYEQYF. CDR3 sequence (DNA): TGTGCCAGCAGCTTAGTGGGAGGGGGCTACGAGCAGTACTTC. The V and J genes are TRBV11-1 and TRBJ2-7; TRBD2 might be the D (7 bases). The germline CDR1 and CDR2 sequences are SGHAT and FQDESV (reference sequence). The V end lost 1 base, the J end lost 3 bases, and 10 bases lay between the germline ends. This CDR3 comprises 14 residues.

The V and J genes are TRBV29-1 and TRBJ1-2; TRBD1 aligns across 9 bases. Germline loops: CDR1 SQVTM, CDR2 ANQGSEA. This CDR3 has 16 amino acids. Trimming cost V 0 bases and J 7 bases; bases outside gene matches: 12. The CDR3 DNA reads as TGCAGCGTTGAAGATCGAACAGGGGGCGGCGGCGCTGGCTACACCTTC. It codes for CSVEDRTGGGGAGYTF. Together with reference TRBV29-1 and TRBJ1-2, the CDR3 gives the full variable domain: SAVISQKPSRDICQRGTSLTIQCQVDSQVTMMFWYRQQPGQSLTLIATANQGSEATYESGFVIDKFPISRPNLTFSTLTVSNMSPEDSSIYLCSVEDRTGGGGAGYTFGSGTRLTVV.

The chain links TRBV7-8 to TRBJ1-1; D uncertain. Germline CDR1 reads SGHVS; CDR2 reads FQNEAQ. V was clipped by 5 bases and J by 2 bases, with 15 bases between them. This CDR3 region has 15 residues. CDR3: CASSPGGLSNTEAFF. CDR3 in DNA: TGTGCCAGCAGCCCAGGAGGGTTGAGTAACACTGAAGCTTTCTTT.

The rearrangement links TRBV3-1 (or the pseudogene TRBV3-2) to TRBJ2-7; possibly TRBD1 for D (6 bases). The CDR3 sequence is 15 residues long. V lost 0 bases and J lost 6, with 15 bases in between. Germline V CDR1 and CDR2: LGHDT, YNNKEL (reference sequence). CDR3: CASSQEVVRGFEQYF. The CDR3 coding sequence is TGTGCCAGCAGCCAAGAAGTCGTCAGGGGTTTCGAGCAGTACTTC.

The rearrangement joins TRBV7-8 to TRBJ1-2; 9 positions agree with TRBD1. The CDR3 runs to 15 residues. V lost 5 bases and J lost 8; bases outside the gene matches: 12. The germline V gene encodes CDR1 SGHVS and CDR2 FQNEAQ. CDR3 sequence reads: CASSLRSGTGFGYTF. Here the CDR3 DNA reads TGTGCCAGCAGCCTCCGGTCCGGGACAGGGTTCGGCTACACCTTC.

The chain links TRBV7-3 to TRBJ1-2, with 7 nucleotides matching TRBD1. After removal of 5 bases from V and 0 bases from J, the junction contained 6 bases not matched to a gene. Germline lookup yields CDR1 SGHTA and CDR2 FQGTGA. The CDR3 consists of 15 residues. The CDR3 loop reads CASSPPGQPNYGYTF. CDR3 DNA: TGTGCCAGCAGCCCCCCGGGACAGCCTAACTATGGCTACACCTTC.

The count of this clone is one. V usage is TRBV10-3 and J usage is TRBJ1-3; D remains ambiguous. The V and J ends lost 0 bases and 0 bases respectively, with 12 bases between them. CDR3 size: 17 residues. Germline-derived CDR1 and CDR2 are ENHRY and SYGVKD. The CDR3, as DNA: TGTGCCATCAGTGAGTCGCGGCAGACGAGCTCTGGAAACACCATATATTTT. Amino acid sequence: CAISESRQTSSGNTIYF.

The gene calls are TRBV6-1 and TRBJ2-5; no definite D call. The germline V gene has CDR1 MNHNS and CDR2 SASEGT. The CDR3 is 13 amino acids. Trimming removed 2 bases at V and 3 bases at J, with 7 bases between. For the CDR3, the DNA is TGTGCCAGCAGTGAATTTGCAGAAGAGACCCAGTACTTC. Translation gives CASSEFAEETQYF.

The chain joins TRBV5-1 to TRBJ2-2, with TRBD2 matching 7 bases. This CDR3 spans 13 amino acids. Germline V lookup: CDR1 SGHRS, CDR2 YFSETQ. V shed 5 bases, J shed 4 bases, and the junction held 2 bases outside the gene matches. CDR3 nucleotide sequence: TGCGCCAGCAGACCGGGGGGCACCGGGGAGCTGTTTTTT. Encoded protein: CASRPGGTGELFF.

This clone appeared many times. As DNA, the CDR3 is TGTGCCAGCAGCTCCACAGGGGTTGAGTACACCTTC. As protein: CASSSTGVEYTF. The rearrangement uses TRBV11-3 and TRBJ1-2; 7 positions match TRBD1. Germline loops: CDR1 SGHNT, CDR2 YENEEA. V dropped 4 bases and J dropped 11; count of bases not matched to a gene: 7. The CDR3 runs to 12 residues.

This clone was counted a single time. The rearrangement joins TRBV19 to TRBJ2-3, with D maybe TRBD1 (5 bases). Germline CDR1 is LNHDA and CDR2 is SQIVND (reference sequence). V was shortened by 3 bases and J by 0 bases, with 13 bases between the two germline ends. CDR3 length: 16 residues. The CDR3 spells CASSMRQGGSTDTQYF. DNA of the CDR3: TGTGCCAGTAGTATGCGCCAGGGCGGAAGCACAGATACGCAGTATTTT.

The gene calls are TRBV11-3 and TRBJ2-7; 7 bases are a match to TRBD1. Germline V gene sequence: CDR1 SGHNT, CDR2 YENEEA. Trimming at V came to 6 bases and at J to 2 bases, leaving 4 bases not matched to a gene. The CDR3 extends over 13 amino acids. The CDR3 nucleotides are TGTGCCAGCAGGGGACAGAATACCTACGAGCAGTACTTC. The encoded protein is CASRGQNTYEQYF.

The V and J genes are TRBV12-3 or TRBV12-4 and TRBJ1-2, with TRBD1 as a possible D gene (5 bases). The CDR3 has 13 amino acids. Trimming removed 2 bases at V and 4 bases at J, with 8 bases between. CDR3 bases: TGTGCCAGCAGTTTACAGGGTACCTATGGCTACACCTTC. Residues: CASSLQGTYGYTF.

The rearrangement uses TRBV11-3 and TRBJ1-1; tentative D call: TRBD1 (6 bases). The germline CDR1 and CDR2 sequences are SGHNT and YENEEA. This CDR3 contains 15 residues. V was shortened by 0 bases and J by 7 bases, with 15 bases between the two germline ends. The CDR3 nucleotides are TGTGCCAGCAGCTTAGAGGACAGCCTAAGCCTTGAAGCTTTCTTT. Encoded protein: CASSLEDSLSLEAFF.

This clone was detected only a few times. The chain recombines TRBV7-9 with TRBJ1-6; the D gene is possibly TRBD1 (5 bases). This CDR3 comprises 14 residues. Trimming took off 2 bases at V and 3 bases at J, with 5 bases between the two ends. The germline gives CDR1 SEHNR, CDR2 FQNEAQ (reference sequence). The CDR3 DNA is TGTGCCAGCAGCTTACAGGGCTATAATTCACCCCTCCACTTT. This codes for CASSLQGYNSPLHF.

CDR3: CASSPGQVSYEQYF. The CDR3 DNA reads as TGTGCCAGCTCCCCAGGACAGGTTTCCTACGAGCAGTACTTC. The chain has TRBV18 and TRBJ2-7; TRBD1 aligns across 7 bases. V was clipped by 6 bases and J by 1 base; unmatched bases: 6. The length of the CDR3 is 14 residues. Germline V CDR1 and CDR2: KGHSH, LQKENI.

The rearrangement links TRBV12-5 to TRBJ2-7; TRBD1 is a possible D gene (5 bases). Per the germline V gene, CDR1 is LGHNT and CDR2 is FRNRAP. The CDR3 spans 15 residues. V was clipped by 5 bases and J by 0 bases, with 14 bases between them. Here the CDR3 reads CASGTGVRGSYEQYF. Written as DNA, the CDR3 is TGTGCTAGTGGTACTGGGGTAAGGGGCTCCTACGAGCAGTACTTC.

The chain uses TRBV11-2 and TRBJ1-2, with D possibly being TRBD1 (5 bases). The CDR3 is made up of 14 amino acids. V was cut by 4 bases and J by 3 bases, with 12 bases left in between. Per the germline V gene, CDR1 is SGHAT and CDR2 is FQNNGV. CDR3 nucleotides: TGTGCCAGCAGCTCCCTGCGGGGCTACTATGGCTACACCTTC. Protein product: CASSSLRGYYGYTF.

The chain employs TRBV5-1 and TRBJ2-5; D gene uncertain. The ends were cut back, 5 bases at V and 5 bases at J, with 7 bases in the middle. The germline V gene has CDR1 SGHRS and CDR2 YFSETQ. This CDR3 comprises 11 residues. The CDR3 nucleotides read TGCGCCAGCAGGTCCCGGGAGACCCAGTACTTC. Protein sequence: CASRSRETQYF.